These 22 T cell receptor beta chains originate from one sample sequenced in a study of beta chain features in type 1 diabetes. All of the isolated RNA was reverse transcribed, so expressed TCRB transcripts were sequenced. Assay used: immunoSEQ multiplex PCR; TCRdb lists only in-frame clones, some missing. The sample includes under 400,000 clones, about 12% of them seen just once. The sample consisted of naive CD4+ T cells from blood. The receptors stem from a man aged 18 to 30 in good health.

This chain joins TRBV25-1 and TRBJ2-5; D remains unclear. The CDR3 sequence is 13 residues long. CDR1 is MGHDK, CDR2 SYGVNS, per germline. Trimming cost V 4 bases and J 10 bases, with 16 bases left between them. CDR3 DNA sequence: TGTGCCAGCAGTGCTGACTTCCTAGAAGGCCAGTACTTC. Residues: CASSADFLEGQYF.

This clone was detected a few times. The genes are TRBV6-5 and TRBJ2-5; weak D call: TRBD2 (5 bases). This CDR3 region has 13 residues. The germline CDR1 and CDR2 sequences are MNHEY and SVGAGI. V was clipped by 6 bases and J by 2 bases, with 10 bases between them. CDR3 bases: TGTGCCAGCAGCCCCGGGGTGCAAGAGACCCAGTACTTC. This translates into CASSPGVQETQYF.

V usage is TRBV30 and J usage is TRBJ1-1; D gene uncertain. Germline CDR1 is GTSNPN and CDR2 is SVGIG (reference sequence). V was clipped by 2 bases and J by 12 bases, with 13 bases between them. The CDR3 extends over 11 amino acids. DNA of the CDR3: TGTGCCTGGAGTCCCGGGGAGGGTTCTTTCTTT. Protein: CAWSPGEGSFF.

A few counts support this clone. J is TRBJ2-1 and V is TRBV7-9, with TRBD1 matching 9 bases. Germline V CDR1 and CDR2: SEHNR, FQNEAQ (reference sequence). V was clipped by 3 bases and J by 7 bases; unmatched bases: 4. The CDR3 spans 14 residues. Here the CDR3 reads CASSFGQGPNEQFF. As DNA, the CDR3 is TGTGCCAGCAGCTTCGGACAGGGGCCGAATGAGCAGTTCTTC.

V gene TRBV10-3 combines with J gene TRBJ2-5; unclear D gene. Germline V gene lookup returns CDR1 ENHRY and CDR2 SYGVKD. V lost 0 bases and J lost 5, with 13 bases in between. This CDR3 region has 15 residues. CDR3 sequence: CAISESLGTGETQYF. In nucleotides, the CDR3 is TGTGCCATCAGTGAGTCGTTGGGTACCGGGGAGACCCAGTACTTC.

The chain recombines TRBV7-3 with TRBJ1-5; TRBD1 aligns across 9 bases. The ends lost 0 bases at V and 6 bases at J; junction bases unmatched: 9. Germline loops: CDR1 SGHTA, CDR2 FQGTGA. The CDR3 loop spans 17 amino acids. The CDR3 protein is CASSLTDRGIQSQPQHF. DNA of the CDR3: TGTGCCAGCAGCTTAACGGACAGGGGTATCCAAAGTCAGCCCCAGCATTTT.

Here the CDR3 DNA reads TGTGCCAGCAGTGAACCGAGGGACAGGTACAATGAGCAGTTCTTC. Translated: CASSEPRDRYNEQFF. The rearrangement links TRBV6-1 to TRBJ2-1; 8 positions agree with TRBD1. The germline gives CDR1 MNHNS, CDR2 SASEGT. V shed 2 bases, J shed 4 bases, and the junction held 4 bases outside the gene matches. CDR3 length: 15 amino acids.

In DNA form, the CDR3 reads TGTGCCAGCAGCGTAGGAGACAGGGGAGGAGAGACCCAGTACTTC. This codes for CASSVGDRGGETQYF. The V call is TRBV9, the J call TRBJ2-5; 8 bases match TRBD1. The trim removed 0 bases at V and 4 bases at J, leaving 5 bases unmatched. The CDR3 sequence is 15 residues long. Germline lookup yields CDR1 SGDLS and CDR2 YYNGEE.

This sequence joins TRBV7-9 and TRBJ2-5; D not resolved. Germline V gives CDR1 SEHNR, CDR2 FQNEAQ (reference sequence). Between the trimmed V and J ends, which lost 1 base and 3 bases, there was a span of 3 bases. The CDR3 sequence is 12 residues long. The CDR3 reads CASSLVKETQYF. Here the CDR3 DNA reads TGTGCCAGCAGCTTAGTCAAAGAGACCCAGTACTTC.

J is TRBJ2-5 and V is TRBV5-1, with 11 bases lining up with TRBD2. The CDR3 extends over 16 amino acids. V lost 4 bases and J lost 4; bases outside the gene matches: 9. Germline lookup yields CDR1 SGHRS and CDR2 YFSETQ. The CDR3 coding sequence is TGCGCCAGCAGCCTACTAGCGGGAGAATGGCCAGAGACCCAGTACTTC. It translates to CASSLLAGEWPETQYF.

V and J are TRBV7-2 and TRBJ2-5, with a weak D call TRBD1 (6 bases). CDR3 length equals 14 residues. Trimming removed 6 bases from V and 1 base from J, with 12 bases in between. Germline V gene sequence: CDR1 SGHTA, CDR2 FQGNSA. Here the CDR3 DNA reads TGTGCCAGCAGTGCAGGGGTAATCCAAGAGACCCAGTACTTC. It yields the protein CASSAGVIQETQYF.

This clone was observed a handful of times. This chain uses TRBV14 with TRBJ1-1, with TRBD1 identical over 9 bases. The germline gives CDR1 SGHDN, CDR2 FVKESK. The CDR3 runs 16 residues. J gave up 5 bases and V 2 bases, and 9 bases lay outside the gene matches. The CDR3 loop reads CASSQNRDRVWTEAFF. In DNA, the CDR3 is TGTGCCAGCAGCCAAAACCGGGACAGGGTCTGGACTGAAGCTTTCTTT.

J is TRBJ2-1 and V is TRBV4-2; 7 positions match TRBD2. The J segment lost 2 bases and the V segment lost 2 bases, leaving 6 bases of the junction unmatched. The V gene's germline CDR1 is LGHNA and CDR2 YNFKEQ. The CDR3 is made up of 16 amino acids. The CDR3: CASSQSPSGTYNEQFF. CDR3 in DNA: TGTGCCAGCAGCCAAAGTCCTAGCGGTACCTACAATGAGCAGTTCTTC.

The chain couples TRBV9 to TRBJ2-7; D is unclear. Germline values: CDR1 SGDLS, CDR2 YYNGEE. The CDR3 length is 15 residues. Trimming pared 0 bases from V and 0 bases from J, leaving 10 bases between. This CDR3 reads CASSVGHSLSYEQYF. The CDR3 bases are TGTGCCAGCAGCGTAGGACACTCGCTCTCCTACGAGCAGTACTTC.

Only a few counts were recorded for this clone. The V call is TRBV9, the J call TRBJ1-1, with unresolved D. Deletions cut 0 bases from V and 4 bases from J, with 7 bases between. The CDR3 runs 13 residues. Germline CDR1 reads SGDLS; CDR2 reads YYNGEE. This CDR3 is CASSVGGSTEAFF. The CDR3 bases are TGTGCCAGCAGCGTAGGAGGCAGCACTGAAGCTTTCTTT.

The CDR3 DNA follows: TGTGCCTGGAGTAGTGGGCAGTCCTATAATTCACCCCTCCACTTT. Residues: CAWSSGQSYNSPLHF. V gene TRBV30 combines with J gene TRBJ1-6; D remains ambiguous. Trimming cost V 2 bases and J 1 base, with 9 bases left between them. In germline, CDR1 is GTSNPN, CDR2 SVGIG (reference sequence). The CDR3 has 15 amino acids.

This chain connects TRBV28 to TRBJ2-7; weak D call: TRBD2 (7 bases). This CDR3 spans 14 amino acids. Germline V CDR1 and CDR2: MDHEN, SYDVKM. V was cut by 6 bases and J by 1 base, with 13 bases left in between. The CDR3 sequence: CASSGGTPSYEQYF. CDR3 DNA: TGTGCCAGCAGCGGGGGGACACCTTCCTACGAGCAGTACTTC.

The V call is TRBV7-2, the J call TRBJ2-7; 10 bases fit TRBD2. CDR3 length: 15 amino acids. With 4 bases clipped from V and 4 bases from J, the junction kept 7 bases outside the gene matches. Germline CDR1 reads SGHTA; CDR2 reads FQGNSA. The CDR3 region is CASSWSSGSMYEQYF. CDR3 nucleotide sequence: TGTGCCAGCAGCTGGTCTAGCGGGAGTATGTACGAGCAGTACTTC.

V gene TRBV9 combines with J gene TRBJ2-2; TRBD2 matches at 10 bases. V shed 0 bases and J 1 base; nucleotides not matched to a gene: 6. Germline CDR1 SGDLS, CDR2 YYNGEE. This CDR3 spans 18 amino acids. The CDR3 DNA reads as TGTGCCAGCAGCGTAGACAGCGGGGGGGCCGGGAACACCGGGGAGCTGTTTTTT. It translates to CASSVDSGGAGNTGELFF. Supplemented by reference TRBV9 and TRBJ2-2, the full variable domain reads DSGVTQTPKHLITATGQRVTLRCSPRSGDLSVYWYQQSLDQGLQFLIQYYNGEERAKGNILERFSAQQFPDLHSELNLSSLELGDSALYFCASSVDSGGAGNTGELFFGEGSRLTVL.

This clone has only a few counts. CDR3 sequence reads: CASYVSGGYEQYF. The CDR3 region has the DNA TGTGCCAGCTATGTATCAGGGGGCTACGAGCAGTACTTC. The chain joins TRBV28 to TRBJ2-7, with 7 bases matching TRBD1. Germline assignment: CDR1 MDHEN and CDR2 SYDVKM. The V and J ends lost 8 bases and 3 bases, in that order; junction bases with no gene match: 7. The CDR3 sequence is 13 residues long.

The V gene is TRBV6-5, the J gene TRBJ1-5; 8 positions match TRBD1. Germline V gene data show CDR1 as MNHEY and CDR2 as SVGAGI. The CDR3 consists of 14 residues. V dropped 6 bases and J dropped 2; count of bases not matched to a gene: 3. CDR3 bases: TGTGCCAGCAGCGACAGGGGTGGCAATCAGCCCCAGCATTTT. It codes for CASSDRGGNQPQHF.

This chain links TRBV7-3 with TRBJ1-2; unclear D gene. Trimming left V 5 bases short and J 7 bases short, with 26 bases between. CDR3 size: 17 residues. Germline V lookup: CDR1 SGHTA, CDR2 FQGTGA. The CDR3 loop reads CASSPSGVGHPFRGYTF. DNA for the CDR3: TGTGCCAGCAGCCCGTCGGGAGTAGGTCATCCATTTCGTGGCTACACCTTC.